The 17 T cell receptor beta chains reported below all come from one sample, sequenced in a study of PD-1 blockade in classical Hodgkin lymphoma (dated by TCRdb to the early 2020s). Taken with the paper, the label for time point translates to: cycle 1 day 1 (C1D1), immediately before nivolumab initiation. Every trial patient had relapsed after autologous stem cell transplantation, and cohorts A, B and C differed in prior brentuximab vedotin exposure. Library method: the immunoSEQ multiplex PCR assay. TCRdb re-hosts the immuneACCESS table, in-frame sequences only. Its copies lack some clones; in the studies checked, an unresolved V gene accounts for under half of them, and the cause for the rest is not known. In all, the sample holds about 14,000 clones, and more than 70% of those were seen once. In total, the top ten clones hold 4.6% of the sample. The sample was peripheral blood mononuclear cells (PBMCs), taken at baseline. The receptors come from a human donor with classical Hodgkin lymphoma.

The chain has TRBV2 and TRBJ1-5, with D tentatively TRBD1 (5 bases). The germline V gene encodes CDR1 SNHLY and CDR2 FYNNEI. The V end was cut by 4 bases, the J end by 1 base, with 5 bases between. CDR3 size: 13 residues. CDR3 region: CASSAGSNQPQHF. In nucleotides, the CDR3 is TGTGCCAGCAGTGCAGGGAGCAATCAGCCCCAGCATTTT.

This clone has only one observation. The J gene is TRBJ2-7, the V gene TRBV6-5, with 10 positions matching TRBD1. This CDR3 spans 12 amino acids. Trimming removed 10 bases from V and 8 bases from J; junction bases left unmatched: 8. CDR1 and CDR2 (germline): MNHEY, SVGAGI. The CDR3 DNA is TGTGCCACCGGACCGGGACAGGGGAAGCAGTACTTC. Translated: CATGPGQGKQYF.

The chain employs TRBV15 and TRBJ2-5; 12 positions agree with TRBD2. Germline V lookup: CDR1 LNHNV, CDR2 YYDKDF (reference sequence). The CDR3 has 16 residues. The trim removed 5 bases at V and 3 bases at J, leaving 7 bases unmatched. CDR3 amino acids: CATSRSWTSGKETQYF. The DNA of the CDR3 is TGTGCCACCAGCCGCTCTTGGACTAGCGGGAAAGAGACCCAGTACTTC.

Here the CDR3 reads CASSRGGQGYAKNIQYF. The CDR3 DNA is TGCGCCAGCAGCAGGGGCGGACAGGGATACGCCAAAAACATTCAGTACTTC. This sequence joins TRBV5-1 and TRBJ2-4; 8 nucleotides align to TRBD1. The trim removed 4 bases at V and 1 base at J, leaving 10 bases unmatched. CDR1 and CDR2 (germline): SGHRS, YFSETQ. This CDR3 comprises 17 residues.

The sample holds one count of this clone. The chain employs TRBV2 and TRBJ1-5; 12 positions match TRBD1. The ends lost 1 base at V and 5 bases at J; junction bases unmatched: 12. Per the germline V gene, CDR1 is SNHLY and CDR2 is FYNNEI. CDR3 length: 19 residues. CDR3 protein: CASSEVRGQGALGYQPQHF. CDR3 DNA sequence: TGTGCCAGCAGTGAAGTAAGGGGACAGGGGGCGTTGGGATATCAGCCCCAGCATTTT.

In DNA form, the CDR3 reads TGTGCCAGTAGTCCCTCCCCCCTGGGAGCTTTGAACACTGAAGCTTTCTTT. Its protein product is CASSPSPLGALNTEAFF. The rearrangement links TRBV19 to TRBJ1-1, with unresolved D. V was clipped by 5 bases and J by 0 bases, with 19 bases between them. From germline, CDR1 is LNHDA and CDR2 SQIVND (reference sequence). CDR3 length: 17 amino acids.

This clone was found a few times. In DNA, the CDR3 is TGTGCCAGCAGCTTAGGCTTGGACAAGGGAGAGACCCAGTACTTC. Its protein product is CASSLGLDKGETQYF. The chain links TRBV7-9 to TRBJ2-5; D is possibly TRBD1 (5 bases). The CDR3 spans 15 residues. Germline V gene sequence: CDR1 SEHNR, CDR2 FQNEAQ (reference sequence). The V gene lost 1 base and the J gene lost 4 bases, with 13 bases spanning the gap.

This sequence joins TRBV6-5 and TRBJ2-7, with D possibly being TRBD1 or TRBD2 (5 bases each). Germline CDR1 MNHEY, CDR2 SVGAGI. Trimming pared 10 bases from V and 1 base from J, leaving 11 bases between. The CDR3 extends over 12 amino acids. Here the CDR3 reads CATRDGSYEQYF. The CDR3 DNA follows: TGTGCCACCCGGGACGGGTCCTACGAGCAGTACTTC.

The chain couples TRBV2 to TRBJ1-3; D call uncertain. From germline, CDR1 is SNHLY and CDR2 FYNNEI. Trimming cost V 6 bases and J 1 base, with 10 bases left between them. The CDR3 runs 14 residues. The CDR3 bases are TGTGCCAGCAGCCCCACGGTTTCTGGAAACACCATATATTTT. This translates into CASSPTVSGNTIYF. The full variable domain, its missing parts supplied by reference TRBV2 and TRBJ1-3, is EPEVTQTPSHQVTQMGQEVILRCVPISNHLYFYWYRQILGQKVEFLVSFYNNEISEKSEIFDDQFSVERPDGSNFTLKIRSTKLEDSAMYFCASSPTVSGNTIYFGEGSWLTVV.

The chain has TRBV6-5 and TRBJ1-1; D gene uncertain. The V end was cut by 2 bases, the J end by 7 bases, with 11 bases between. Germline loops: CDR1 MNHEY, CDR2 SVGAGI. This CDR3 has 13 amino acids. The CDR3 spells CASSYGIENEAFF. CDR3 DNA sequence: TGTGCCAGCAGTTACGGGATAGAGAATGAAGCTTTCTTT.

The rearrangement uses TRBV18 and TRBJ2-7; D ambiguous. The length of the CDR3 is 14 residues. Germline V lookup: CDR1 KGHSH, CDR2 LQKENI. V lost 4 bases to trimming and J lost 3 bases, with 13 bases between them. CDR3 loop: CASSQGQVFYEQYF. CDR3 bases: TGTGCCAGCTCACAAGGGCAGGTATTCTACGAGCAGTACTTC. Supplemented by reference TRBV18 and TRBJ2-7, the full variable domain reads NAGVMQNPRHLVRRRGQEARLRCSPMKGHSHVYWYRQLPEEGLKFMVYLQKENIIDESGMPKERFSAEFPKEGPSILRIQQVVRGDSAAYFCASSQGQVFYEQYFGPGTRLTVT.

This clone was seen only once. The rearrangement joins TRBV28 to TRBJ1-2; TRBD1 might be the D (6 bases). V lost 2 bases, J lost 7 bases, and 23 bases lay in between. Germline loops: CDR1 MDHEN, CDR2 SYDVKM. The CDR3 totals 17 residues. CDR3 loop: CASSLRMGSGGSFGYTF. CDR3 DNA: TGTGCCAGCAGTTTAAGAATGGGGTCTGGGGGCTCCTTTGGCTACACCTTC.

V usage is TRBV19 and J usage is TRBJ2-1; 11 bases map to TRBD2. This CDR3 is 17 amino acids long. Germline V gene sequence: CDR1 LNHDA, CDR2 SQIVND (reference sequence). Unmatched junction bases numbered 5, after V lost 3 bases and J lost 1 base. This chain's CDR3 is CASSIPGTSGSYNEQFF. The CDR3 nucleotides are TGTGCCAGTAGTATCCCCGGGACTAGCGGTTCCTACAATGAGCAGTTCTTC. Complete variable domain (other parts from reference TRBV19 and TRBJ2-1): DGGITQSPKYLFRKEGQNVTLSCEQNLNHDAMYWYRQDPGQGLRLIYYSQIVNDFQKGDIAEGYSVSREKKESFPLTVTSAQKNPTAFYLCASSIPGTSGSYNEQFFGPGTRLTVL.

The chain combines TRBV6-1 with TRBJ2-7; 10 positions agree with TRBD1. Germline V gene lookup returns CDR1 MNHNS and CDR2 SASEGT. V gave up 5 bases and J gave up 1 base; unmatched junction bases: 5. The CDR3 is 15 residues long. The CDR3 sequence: CASSLGQGNSYEQYF. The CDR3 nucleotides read TGTGCCAGCAGTTTGGGACAGGGGAATTCCTACGAGCAGTACTTC.

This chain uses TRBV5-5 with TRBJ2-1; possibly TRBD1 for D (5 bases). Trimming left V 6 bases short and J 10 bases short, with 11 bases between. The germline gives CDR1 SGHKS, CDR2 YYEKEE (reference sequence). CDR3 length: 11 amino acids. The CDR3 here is CASIDSQEQFF. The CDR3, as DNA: TGTGCCAGCATCGACAGTCAAGAGCAGTTCTTC.

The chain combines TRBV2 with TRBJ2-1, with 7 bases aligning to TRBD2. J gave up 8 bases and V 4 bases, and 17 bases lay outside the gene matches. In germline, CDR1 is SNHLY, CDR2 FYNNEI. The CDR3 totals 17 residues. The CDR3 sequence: CASSVTSGTPSGYEQFF. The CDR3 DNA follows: TGTGCCAGCAGTGTGACCAGCGGGACCCCCTCGGGCTATGAGCAGTTCTTC.

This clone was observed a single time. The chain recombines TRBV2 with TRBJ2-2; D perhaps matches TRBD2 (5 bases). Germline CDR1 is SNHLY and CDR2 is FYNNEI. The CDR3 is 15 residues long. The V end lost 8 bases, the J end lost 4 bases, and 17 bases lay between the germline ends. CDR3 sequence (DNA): TGTGCCAGCTCACTTGAGGGCCCGGGCACCGGGGAGCTGTTTTTT. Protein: CASSLEGPGTGELFF.